The T cell receptor (beta chain) under discussion was sequenced for a study of Ad26.COV2.S vaccination and SARS-CoV-2 variants. The CDR3 loop spans 16 amino acids. Germline V CDR1 and CDR2: MDHEN, SYDVKM. Trimming took off 5 bases at V and 1 base at J, with 17 bases between the two ends. Here immunoSEQ multiplex PCR was the method, and the copy in TCRdb shows in-frame clones only, minus some. The sample records about half a million clones, 70% to 90% being singletons. Treatment meaning: 15 to 20 received Ad26.COV2.S at low or high dose, single or two shots; 5 received placebo; per-sample allocation not given. Repertoires come from day 63 after the first vaccine or placebo injection. This adult donor, from Boston, was 18-55 years old.

The sample was peripheral blood, taken in a trial of Ad26.COV2.S vaccine versus placebo. The clonotype was recovered from a person aged 18-60 years who received the Ad26.COV2.S COVID-19 vaccine or a placebo. V is TRBV28 and J is TRBJ1-2; TRBD1 is a possible D gene (6 bases). CDR3: CASSQGGGAINYGYTF. CDR3 coding DNA: TGTGCCAGCAGTCAGGGAGGGGGGGCTATTAACTATGGCTACACCTTC.